What follows are 7 T cell receptor beta chains derived from one specimen sequenced in a study of T cells in women clearing cervical HPV infection listed by TCRdb under 2018. The library relied on the immunoSEQ multiplex PCR assay. The source is immuneACCESS, and TCRdb retained only in-frame sequences with V and J called. Part of the clones is not carried over; for the studies checked, unresolved V genes explain less than half of this, and the remainder is unexplained. The sample table records under 35,000 clones. The top ten clones comprise 3.5% of the sample. Sequencing was carried out using blood buffy coat. The receptors originated from a woman between 18 and 70 years old with a cervical HPV16 infection that either progressed to CIN3+ or cleared (not recorded which).

Notes on this clone: With the read ending 3 residues before the CDR3 end, the germline J gene is used to fill in that end. This chain joins TRBV18 and TRBJ2-4; 9 positions agree with TRBD1. CDR1 KGHSH and CDR2 LQKENI come from the germline V gene. CDR3 length: 16 residues. The CDR3 reads CASSPSATGGADGQYF. CDR3 DNA (partial): TGTGCCAGCTCACCGTCGGCTACAGGGGGCGCCGATGGT.

In regard to this clone: The CDR3 extends 3 residues past the end of the read, so its final part is completed from the germline J gene. The chain combines TRBV5-1 with TRBJ2-2; tentative D call: TRBD2 (6 bases). CDR1 is SGHRS, CDR2 YFSETQ, per germline. Trimming shortened V by 8 bases and J by 2 bases, and 13 bases separated the two germline ends. The CDR3 length is 14 residues. The CDR3 bases that were read are TGCGCCAGTTGGGGACTGGAAAACACCGGGGAG. Translating it yields CASWGLENTGE. The full CDR3 is CASWGLENTGELFF.

With regard to this clone: The read terminates 3 residues ahead of where the CDR3 ends, so the germline J gene completes it. The genes are TRBV29-1 and TRBJ2-5; TRBD1 aligns across 8 bases. The ends lost 4 bases at V and 4 bases at J; junction bases unmatched: 8. CDR3 length equals 14 residues. CDR1 and CDR2 from the germline V gene are SQVTM and ANQGSEA. Incomplete CDR3 DNA: TGCAGCGTTGGAACAGGGGGGAATATAGAGACC. Its protein is CSVGTGGNIET. The CDR3 in its entirety is CSVGTGGNIETQYF.

Regarding this clone: The read is 3 residues too short to cover the CDR3 end, so that end is filled in from the germline J gene. The chain joins TRBV19 to TRBJ1-2; 9 bases agree with TRBD1. The CDR3 spans 13 residues. Trimming at V came to 9 bases and at J to 5 bases, leaving 7 bases not matched to a gene. CDR1 is LNHDA, CDR2 SQIVND, per germline (reference sequence). CDR3 bases read: TGTGCCAGCTTGGGGACAGGGAATTATGGC. As protein: CASLGTGNYG. From start to end, the CDR3 is CASLGTGNYGYTF.

Comments on this clone: The CDR3 end lies 3 residues beyond the end of the read and is filled in from the germline J gene. The rearrangement links TRBV10-3 to TRBJ2-7, with TRBD1 identical over 8 bases. V shed 7 bases and J 2 bases; nucleotides not matched to a gene: 7. The length of the CDR3 is 14 residues. Per germline, CDR1 ENHRY and CDR2 SYGVKD. CDR3 bases read: TGTGCCATCAAGGGACAGGAGGGGCCCTACGAG. Amino acids: CAIKGQEGPYE. The complete CDR3 protein is CAIKGQEGPYEQYF.

This clone is labeled medium-sized based on frequency. The read gets to within 3 residues of the CDR3 end, and the germline J gene fills in the rest. The chain links TRBV7-2 to TRBJ2-1, with 7 bases that match TRBD1. The CDR3 length is 14 residues. V dropped 5 bases and J dropped 7; count of bases not matched to a gene: 8. Germline CDR1 is SGHTA and CDR2 is FQGNSA. CDR3: CASSQTLQGNEQFF. Partial CDR3 DNA: TGTGCCAGCAGCCAGACTTTACAGGGGAATGAG.

CDR3 DNA, as far as it was read: TGTGCCAGCTCGCAGGGGGTCAATCAGCCC. Translating gives CASSQGVNQP. The complete CDR3 sequence is CASSQGVNQPQHF. V gene TRBV18 combines with J gene TRBJ1-5; TRBD1 agrees at 7 bases. The read ends 3 residues before the CDR3 terminus; that terminus is restored from the germline J gene. Germline assignment: CDR1 KGHSH and CDR2 LQKENI. Trimming took 6 bases from V and 3 from J; bases not matched to a gene: 2. The CDR3 length is 13 residues.